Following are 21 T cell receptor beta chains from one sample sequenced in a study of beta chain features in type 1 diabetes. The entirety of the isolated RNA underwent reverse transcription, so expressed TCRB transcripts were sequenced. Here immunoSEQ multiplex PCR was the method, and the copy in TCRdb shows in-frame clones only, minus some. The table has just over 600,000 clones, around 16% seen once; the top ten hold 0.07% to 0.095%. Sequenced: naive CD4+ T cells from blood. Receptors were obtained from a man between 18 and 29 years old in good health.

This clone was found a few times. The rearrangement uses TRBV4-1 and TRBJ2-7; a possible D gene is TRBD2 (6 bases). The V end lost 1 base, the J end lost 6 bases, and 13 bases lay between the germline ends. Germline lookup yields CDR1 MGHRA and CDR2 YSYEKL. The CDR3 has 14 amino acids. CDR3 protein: CASSQGYGGREQYF. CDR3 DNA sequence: TGCGCCAGCAGCCAAGGATACGGGGGTCGCGAGCAGTACTTC.

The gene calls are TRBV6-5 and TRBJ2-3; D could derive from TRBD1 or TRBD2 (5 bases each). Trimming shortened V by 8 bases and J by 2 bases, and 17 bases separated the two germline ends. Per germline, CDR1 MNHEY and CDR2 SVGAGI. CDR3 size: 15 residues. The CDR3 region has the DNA TGTGCCAGCGGCCCGAGGGACGGAGACACAGATACGCAGTATTTT. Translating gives CASGPRDGDTDTQYF.

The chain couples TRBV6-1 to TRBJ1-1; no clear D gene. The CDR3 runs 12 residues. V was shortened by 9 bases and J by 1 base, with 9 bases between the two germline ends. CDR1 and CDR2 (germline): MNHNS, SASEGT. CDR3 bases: TGTGCCAGTCGCCCGGCGAACACTGAAGCTTTCTTT. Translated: CASRPANTEAFF.

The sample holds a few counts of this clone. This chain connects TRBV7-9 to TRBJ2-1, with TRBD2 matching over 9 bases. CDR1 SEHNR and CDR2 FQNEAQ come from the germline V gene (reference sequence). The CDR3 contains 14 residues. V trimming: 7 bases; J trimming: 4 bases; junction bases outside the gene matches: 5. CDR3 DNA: TGTGCCAGCAAGGCGGGAGGGCCTTACAATGAGCAGTTCTTC. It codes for CASKAGGPYNEQFF. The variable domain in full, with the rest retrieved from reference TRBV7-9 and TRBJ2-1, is DTGVSQNPRHKITKRGQNVTFRCDPISEHNRLYWYRQTLGQGPEFLTYFQNEAQLEKSRLLSDRFSAERPKGSFSTLEIQRTEQGDSAMYLCASKAGGPYNEQFFGPGTRLTVL.

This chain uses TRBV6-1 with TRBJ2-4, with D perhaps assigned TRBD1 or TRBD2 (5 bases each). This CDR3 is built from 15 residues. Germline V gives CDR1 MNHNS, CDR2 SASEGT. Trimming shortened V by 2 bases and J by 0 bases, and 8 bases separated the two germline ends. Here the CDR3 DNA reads TGTGCCAGCAGTGAACCGGGGCTAGCCAAAAACATTCAGTACTTC. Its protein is CASSEPGLAKNIQYF.

CDR3 nucleotides: TGCAGCGTTGGGACAGGGGACTATGGCTACACCTTC. Residues: CSVGTGDYGYTF. The V gene is TRBV29-1, the J gene TRBJ1-2, with 9 bases identical to TRBD1. Trimming at V came to 4 bases and at J to 3 bases, leaving 0 bases not matched to a gene. CDR3 size: 12 residues. Germline values: CDR1 SQVTM, CDR2 ANQGSEA.

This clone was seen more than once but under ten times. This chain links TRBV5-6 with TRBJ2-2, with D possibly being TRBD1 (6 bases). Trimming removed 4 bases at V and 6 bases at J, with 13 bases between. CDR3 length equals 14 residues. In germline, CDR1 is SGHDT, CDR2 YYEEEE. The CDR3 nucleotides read TGTGCCAGCAGCAGTACAGGGATATCCGGGGAGCTGTTTTTT. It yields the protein CASSSTGISGELFF.

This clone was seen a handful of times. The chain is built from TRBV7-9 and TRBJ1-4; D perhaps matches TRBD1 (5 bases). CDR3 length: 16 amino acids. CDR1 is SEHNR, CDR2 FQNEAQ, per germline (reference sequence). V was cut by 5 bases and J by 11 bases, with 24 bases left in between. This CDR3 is CASSPRRGNSIRKLFF. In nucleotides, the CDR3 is TGTGCCAGCAGCCCCCGTCGGGGGAATTCAATCAGGAAACTGTTTTTT.

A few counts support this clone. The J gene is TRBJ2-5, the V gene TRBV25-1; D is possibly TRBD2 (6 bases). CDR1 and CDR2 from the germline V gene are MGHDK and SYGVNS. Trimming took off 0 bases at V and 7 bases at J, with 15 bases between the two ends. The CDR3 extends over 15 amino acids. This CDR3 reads CASSEYRRDPGTQYF. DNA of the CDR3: TGTGCCAGCAGTGAATATAGGCGGGACCCCGGGACCCAGTACTTC.

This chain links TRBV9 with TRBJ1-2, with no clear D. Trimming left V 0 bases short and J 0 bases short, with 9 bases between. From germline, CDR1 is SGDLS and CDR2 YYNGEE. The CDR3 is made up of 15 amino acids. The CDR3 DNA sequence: TGTGCCAGCAGCGTAGAACACTCACCTAACTATGGCTACACCTTC. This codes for CASSVEHSPNYGYTF. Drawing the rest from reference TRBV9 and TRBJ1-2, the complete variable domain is DSGVTQTPKHLITATGQRVTLRCSPRSGDLSVYWYQQSLDQGLQFLIQYYNGEERAKGNILERFSAQQFPDLHSELNLSSLELGDSALYFCASSVEHSPNYGYTFGSGTRLTVV.

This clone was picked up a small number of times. The CDR3 protein is CASSRIPQGANEKLFF. The CDR3 DNA reads TGCGCCAGCAGCCGCATTCCACAGGGGGCGAATGAAAAACTGTTTTTT. The chain couples TRBV4-1 to TRBJ1-4; the match to TRBD1 covers 9 bases. V lost 4 bases, J lost 5 bases, and 8 bases stayed unmatched. Germline CDR1 and CDR2: MGHRA and YSYEKL. This CDR3 is 16 amino acids long.

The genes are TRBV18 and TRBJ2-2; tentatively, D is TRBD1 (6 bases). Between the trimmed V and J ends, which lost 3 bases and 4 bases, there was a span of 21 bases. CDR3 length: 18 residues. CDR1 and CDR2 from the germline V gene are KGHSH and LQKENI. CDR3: CASSPKGQGPQSTGELFF. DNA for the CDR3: TGTGCCAGCTCACCGAAAGGCCAGGGGCCTCAGTCCACCGGGGAGCTGTTTTTT.

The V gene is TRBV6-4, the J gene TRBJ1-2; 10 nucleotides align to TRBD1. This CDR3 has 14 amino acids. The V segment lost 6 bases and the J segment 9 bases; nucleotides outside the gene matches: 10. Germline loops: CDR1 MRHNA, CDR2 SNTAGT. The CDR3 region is CASSPGQGQSRYTF. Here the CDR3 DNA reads TGTGCCAGCAGCCCGGGACAGGGGCAAAGTCGCTACACCTTC.

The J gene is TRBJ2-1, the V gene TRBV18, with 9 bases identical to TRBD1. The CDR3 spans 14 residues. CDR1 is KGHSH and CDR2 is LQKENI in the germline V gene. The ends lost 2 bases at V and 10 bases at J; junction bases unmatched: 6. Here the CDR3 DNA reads TGTGCCAGCTCACCATCGGGACAGGGTCGAGAGCAGTTCTTC. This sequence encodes CASSPSGQGREQFF.

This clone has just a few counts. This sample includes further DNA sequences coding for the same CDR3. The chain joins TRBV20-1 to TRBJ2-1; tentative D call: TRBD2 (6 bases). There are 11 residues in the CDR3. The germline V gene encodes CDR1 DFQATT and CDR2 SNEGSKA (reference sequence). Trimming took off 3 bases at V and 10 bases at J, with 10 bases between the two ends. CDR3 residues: CSARRLAEQFF. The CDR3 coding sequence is TGCAGTGCTAGGAGGCTAGCGGAGCAGTTCTTC.

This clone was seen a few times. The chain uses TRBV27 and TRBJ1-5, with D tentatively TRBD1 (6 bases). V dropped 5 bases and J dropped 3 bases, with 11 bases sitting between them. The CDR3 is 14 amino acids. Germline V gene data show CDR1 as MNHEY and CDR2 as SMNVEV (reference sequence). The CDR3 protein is CASSVGAPNQPQHF. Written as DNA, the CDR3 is TGTGCCAGCAGTGTGGGGGCCCCCAATCAGCCCCAGCATTTT.

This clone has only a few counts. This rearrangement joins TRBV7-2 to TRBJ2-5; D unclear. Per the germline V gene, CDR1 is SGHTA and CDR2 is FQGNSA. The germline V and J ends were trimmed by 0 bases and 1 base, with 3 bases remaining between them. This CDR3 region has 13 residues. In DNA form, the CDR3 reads TGTGCCAGCAGCTTAGCGAGCCAAGAGACCCAGTACTTC. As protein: CASSLASQETQYF.

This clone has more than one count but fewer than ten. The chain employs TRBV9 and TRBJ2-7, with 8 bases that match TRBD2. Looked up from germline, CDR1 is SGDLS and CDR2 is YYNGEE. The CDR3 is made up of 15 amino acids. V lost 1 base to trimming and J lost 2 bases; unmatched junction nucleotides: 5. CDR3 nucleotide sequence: TGTGCCAGCAGCGTACAGACTAGCGCTCCCTACGAGCAGTACTTC. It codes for CASSVQTSAPYEQYF. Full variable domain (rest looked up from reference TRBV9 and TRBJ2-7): DSGVTQTPKHLITATGQRVTLRCSPRSGDLSVYWYQQSLDQGLQFLIQYYNGEERAKGNILERFSAQQFPDLHSELNLSSLELGDSALYFCASSVQTSAPYEQYFGPGTRLTVT.

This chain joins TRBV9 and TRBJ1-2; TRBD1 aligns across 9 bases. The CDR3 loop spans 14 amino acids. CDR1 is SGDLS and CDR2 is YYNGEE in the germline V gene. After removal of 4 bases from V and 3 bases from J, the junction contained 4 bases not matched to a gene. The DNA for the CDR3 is TGTGCCAGCAGCCTGTGGACAGGGGACTATGGCTACACCTTC. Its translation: CASSLWTGDYGYTF.

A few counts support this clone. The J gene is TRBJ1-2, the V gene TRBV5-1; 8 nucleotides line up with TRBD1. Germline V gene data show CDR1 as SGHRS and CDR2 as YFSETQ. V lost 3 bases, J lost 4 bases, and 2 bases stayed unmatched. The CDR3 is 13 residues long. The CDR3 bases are TGCGCCAGCAGCTCGGGACAGGCCTATGGCTACACCTTC. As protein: CASSSGQAYGYTF.

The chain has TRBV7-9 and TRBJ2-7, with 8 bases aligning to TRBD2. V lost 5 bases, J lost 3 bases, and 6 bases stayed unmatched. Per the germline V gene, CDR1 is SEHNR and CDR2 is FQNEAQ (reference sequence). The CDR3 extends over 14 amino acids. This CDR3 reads CASSPGTRGYEQYF. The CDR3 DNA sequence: TGTGCCAGCAGCCCCGGGACTAGGGGCTACGAGCAGTACTTC.